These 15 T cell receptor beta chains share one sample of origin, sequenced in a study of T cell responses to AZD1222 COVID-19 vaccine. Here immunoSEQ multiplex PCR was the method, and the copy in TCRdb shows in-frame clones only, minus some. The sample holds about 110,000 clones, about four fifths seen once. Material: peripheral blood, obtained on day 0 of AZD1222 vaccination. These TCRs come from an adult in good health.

CDR3 sequence: CASSFGPNPEAFF. The CDR3 nucleotides are TGTGCCAGCAGCTTCGGACCCAACCCTGAAGCTTTCTTT. This chain joins TRBV11-2 and TRBJ1-1; D is unresolved. Between the trimmed V and J ends, which lost 3 bases and 6 bases, there was a span of 11 bases. The CDR3 sequence is 13 residues long. CDR1 and CDR2 from the germline V gene are SGHAT and FQNNGV.

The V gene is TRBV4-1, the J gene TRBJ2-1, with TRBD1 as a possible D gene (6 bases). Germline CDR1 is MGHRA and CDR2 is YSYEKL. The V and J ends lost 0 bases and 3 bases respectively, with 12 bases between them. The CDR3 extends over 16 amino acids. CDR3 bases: TGCGCCAGCAGCCAAGATATGACAGGAAACTACAATGAGCAGTTCTTC. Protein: CASSQDMTGNYNEQFF.

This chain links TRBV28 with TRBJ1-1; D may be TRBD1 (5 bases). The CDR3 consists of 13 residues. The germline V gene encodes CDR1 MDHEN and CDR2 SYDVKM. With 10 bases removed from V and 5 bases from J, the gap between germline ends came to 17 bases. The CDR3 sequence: CATGAGSGTEAFF. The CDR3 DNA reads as TGTGCCACCGGGGCAGGGTCGGGTACTGAAGCTTTCTTT.

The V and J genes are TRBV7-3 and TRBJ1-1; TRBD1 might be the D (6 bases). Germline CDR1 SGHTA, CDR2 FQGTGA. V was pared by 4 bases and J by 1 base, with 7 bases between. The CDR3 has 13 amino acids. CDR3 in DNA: TGTGCCAGCAGCTCGACAGGGAACACTGAAGCTTTCTTT. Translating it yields CASSSTGNTEAFF.

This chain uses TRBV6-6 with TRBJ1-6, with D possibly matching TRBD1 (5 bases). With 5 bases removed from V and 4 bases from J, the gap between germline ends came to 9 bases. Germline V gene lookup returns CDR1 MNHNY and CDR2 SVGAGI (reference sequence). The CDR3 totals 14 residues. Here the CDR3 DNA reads TGTGCCAGCAGTCCAAGACAGTATAATTCACCCCTCCACTTT. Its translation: CASSPRQYNSPLHF.

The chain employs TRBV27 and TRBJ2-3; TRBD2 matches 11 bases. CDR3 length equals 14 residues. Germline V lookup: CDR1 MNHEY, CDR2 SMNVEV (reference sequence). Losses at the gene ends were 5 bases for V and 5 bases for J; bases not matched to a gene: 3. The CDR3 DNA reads TGTGCCAGCAGTCCAGGACTAGCGGGAGATACGCAGTATTTT. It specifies CASSPGLAGDTQYF.

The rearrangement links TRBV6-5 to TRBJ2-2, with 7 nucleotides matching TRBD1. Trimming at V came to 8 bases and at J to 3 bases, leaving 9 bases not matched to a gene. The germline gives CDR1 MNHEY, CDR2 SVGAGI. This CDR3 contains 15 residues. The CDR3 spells CASSSTGVDTGELFF. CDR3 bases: TGTGCCAGCTCATCAACAGGGGTAGACACCGGGGAGCTGTTTTTT.

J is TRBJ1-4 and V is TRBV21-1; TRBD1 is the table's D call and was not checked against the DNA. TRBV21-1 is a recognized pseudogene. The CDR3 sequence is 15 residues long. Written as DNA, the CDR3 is TGTGCCAGCAGCAAAGGACAGGCAACTAATGAAAAACTGTTTTTT. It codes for CASSKGQATNEKLFF.

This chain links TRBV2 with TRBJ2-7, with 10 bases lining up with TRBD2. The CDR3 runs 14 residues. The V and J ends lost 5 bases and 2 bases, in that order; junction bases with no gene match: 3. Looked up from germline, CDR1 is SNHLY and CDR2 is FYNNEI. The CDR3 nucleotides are TGTGCCAGCAGTTCTAGCGGGGGAACCTACGAGCAGTACTTC. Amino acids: CASSSSGGTYEQYF.

As DNA, the CDR3 is TGCGCCAGCAGAGTACTTCAGGGATTTTACAATGAGCAGTTCTTC. This codes for CASRVLQGFYNEQFF. The chain is built from TRBV5-1 and TRBJ2-1; D is perhaps TRBD1 (5 bases). CDR3 size: 15 residues. The ends were cut back, 5 bases at V and 4 bases at J, with 16 bases in the middle. Germline CDR1 is SGHRS and CDR2 is YFSETQ.

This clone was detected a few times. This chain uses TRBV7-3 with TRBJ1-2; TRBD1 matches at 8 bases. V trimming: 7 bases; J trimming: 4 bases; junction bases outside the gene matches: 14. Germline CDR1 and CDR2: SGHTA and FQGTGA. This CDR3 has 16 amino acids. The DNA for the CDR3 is TGTGCCAGCAACCCTAGGACAGGGTTTAATAGCTATGGCTACACCTTC. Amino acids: CASNPRTGFNSYGYTF.

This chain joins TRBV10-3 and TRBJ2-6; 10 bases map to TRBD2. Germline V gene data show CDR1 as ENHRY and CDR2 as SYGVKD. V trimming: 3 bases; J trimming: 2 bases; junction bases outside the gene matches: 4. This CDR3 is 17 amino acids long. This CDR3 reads CAISDTSGITGANVLTF. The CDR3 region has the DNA TGTGCCATCAGTGATACTAGCGGGATTACTGGGGCCAACGTCCTGACTTTC.

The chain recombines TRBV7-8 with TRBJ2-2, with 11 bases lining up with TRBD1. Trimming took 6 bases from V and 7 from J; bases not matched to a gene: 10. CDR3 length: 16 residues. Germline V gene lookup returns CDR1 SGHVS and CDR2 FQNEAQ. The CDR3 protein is CASRSGGQGAIGELFF. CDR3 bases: TGTGCCAGCAGATCCGGAGGACAGGGGGCTATCGGGGAGCTGTTTTTT.

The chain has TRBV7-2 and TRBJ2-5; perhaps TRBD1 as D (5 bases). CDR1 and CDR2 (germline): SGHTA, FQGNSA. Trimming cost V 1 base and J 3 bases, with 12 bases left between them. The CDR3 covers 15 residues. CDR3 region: CASSLVLMDKETQYF. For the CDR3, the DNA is TGTGCCAGCAGCTTAGTGTTAATGGACAAAGAGACCCAGTACTTC.

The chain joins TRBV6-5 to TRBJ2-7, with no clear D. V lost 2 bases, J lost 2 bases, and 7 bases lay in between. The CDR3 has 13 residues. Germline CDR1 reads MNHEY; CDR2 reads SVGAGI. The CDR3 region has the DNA TGTGCCAGCAGTTACGGCTACACCTACGAGCAGTACTTC. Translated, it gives CASSYGYTYEQYF.